Sequencing of this TCR beta chain was carried out in a study of cytomegalovirus exposure and HLA in healthy donors. General study results and limits: The CMV antigen specificity of a few CMV-associated chains was confirmed through in vitro analysis.

The CDR3 length is 15 residues. Germline assignment: CDR1 SGHVS and CDR2 FQNEAQ. V dropped 5 bases and J dropped 3; count of bases not matched to a gene: 9. There are a few counts of this clone. Its specificity is unknown. Measured with immunoSEQ multiplex PCR; TCRdb has only the in-frame clones, and not every one. The sample has roughly 150,000 clones, about 89% seen once. The V and J genes are TRBV7-8 and TRBJ1-2; the match to TRBD1 covers 7 bases. The sequencing input was PBMCs. This sequence originates from a man between 18 and 35 years old in good health and CMV-seronegative. The DNA for the CDR3 is TGTGCCAGCAGCGGCCGGGACAGCCTTGACTATGGCTACACCTTC. Translating it yields CASSGRDSLDYGYTF.